The present T cell receptor (beta chain) was sequenced within a study of blood T cell repertoires in COVID-19. Background on the study: COVID-19 samples, acute and convalescent, were from the United States, Italy and Spain. Sample material is recorded as cDNA or gDNA derived from T cells, B-cell-depleted T cells, or PBMCs.

In the original workflow: Amplification of reference gene primers was used by the study to estimate nucleated cell counts. Sequencing used immunoSEQ multiplex PCR; TCRdb keeps in-frame clones, though not all of them. D and trimming come from the DNA, and the V and J calls and clone size come from that table. The sample lists under 350,000 clones; 80% to 90% were seen once. Germline CDR1 and CDR2: SGDLS and YYNGEE. V was pared by 0 bases and J by 2 bases, with 6 bases of the junction left unmatched. CDR3 size: 16 residues. The chain links TRBV9 to TRBJ2-7; 9 nucleotides agree with TRBD1. Material for sequencing was peripheral blood. The sequence derives from a middle-aged man with acute or convalescent COVID-19. The DNA of the CDR3 is TGTGCCAGCAGCGTAGCTCTGAGACAGGGGGCCTACGAGCAGTACTTC. Its protein is CASSVALRQGAYEQYF.